The rows below give T cell receptor beta chains drawn from one sample of a study of T cell repertoires in cytomegalovirus infection. TCRdb reprocessed the reads via MiXCR and lists one record per CDR3 protein. Of approximately 110,000 distinct CDR3 sequences in the sample, 30% to 35% are singletons; the top ten hold around two fifths. These TCRs' antigens remain unknown. The sample in question was CD8+ T cells from cultured PBMCs, obtained from culture after CMV antigen stimulation. These receptors were taken from a human donor in good health (CMV status not recorded). Some clones in this sample may be carry-over from other donors' samples. Each CDR3 is given with its conserved first and last residue. A D gene is named only where the DNA matches it firmly. Size is omitted from some rows. Given values are once, few, many or a class for expanded clones.

clone size	V gene	J gene	D gene	CDR3 DNA	CDR3 protein
.	TRBV7-3	TRBJ2-5	.	TGTGCCAGCAGCCCAGGACAGACAGCAGGAGAGACCCAGTACTTC	CASSPGQTAGETQYF
few	TRBV28	TRBJ2-2	.	TGTGCCAGCAGTTTATCGGCACAGGGGGGGGACACCGGGGAGCTGTTTTTT	CASSLSAQGGDTGELFF
.	TRBV6-1	TRBJ1-2	TRBD1	TGTGCCAGCAGTGAAGGACCCGGGACAGGGCATGGCTACACCTTC	CASSEGPGTGHGYTF
few	TRBV12-3/TRBV12-4	TRBJ2-1	.	TGTGCCAGCCGTGGGCGGGGGCTTAGTAGCTCCTACAATGAGCAGTTCTTC	CASRGRGLSSSYNEQFF
few	TRBV10-3	TRBJ2-4	.	TGTGCCATCAGATGGGCGGACCTAGCCAAAAACATTCAGTACTTC	CAIRWADLAKNIQYF
.	TRBV6-5	TRBJ1-2	.	TGTGCCAACACTTCCACCCCTGATAACGCCGGCGGGGAGGATGGCTACACCTTC	CANTSTPDNAGGEDGYTF
once	TRBV7-9	TRBJ2-7	.	TGTGCCAGCAGCTTAGATGGGGGGCCGATCGAGCAGTACTTC	CASSLDGGPIEQYF
.	TRBV5-1	TRBJ2-5	TRBD2	TGCGCCAGCAGCCCTTTGCGGGAGGAGACCCAGTACTTC	CASSPLREETQYF
.	TRBV27	TRBJ1-5	TRBD1	TGTGCCAGCAGTCCCGGGACAGGGTCCCAGCCCCAGCATTTT	CASSPGTGSQPQHF
.	TRBV7-9	TRBJ2-1	TRBD2	TGTGCCAGCAGCCCTCGTACTAGCGGGGGGGACTCCTACAATGAGCAGTTCTTC	CASSPRTSGGDSYNEQFF
.	TRBV7-6	TRBJ1-5	.	TGTGCCAGCGGCTTTGGGCAGGGGAATCAGCCCCAGCATTTT	CASGFGQGNQPQHF
.	TRBV6-2/TRBV6-3	TRBJ1-2	.	TGTGCCAGCAATTCGAGGGGCAGTTACTATGGCTACACCTTC	CASNSRGSYYGYTF
few	TRBV7-2	TRBJ2-3	.	TGTGCCAGCAGCGCCGGACAACCAGTCACAGATACGCAGTATTTT	CASSAGQPVTDTQYF
.	TRBV10-3	TRBJ1-2	.	TGTGCCATCAGTGATTGGACATATCCTAACTATGGCTACACCTTC	CAISDWTYPNYGYTF
few	TRBV20-1	TRBJ1-1	TRBD1	TGCAGTGCTCCAACGACAGGGGGCCTAGAAGCTTTCTTT	CSAPTTGGLEAFF
.	TRBV11-2	TRBJ2-5	.	TGTGCCTCCGAAGGGGGGGTTTGGGAGACCCAGTACTTC	CASEGGVWETQYF
.	TRBV4-1	TRBJ2-3	TRBD2	TGCGCCAGCAGCCAAGATCGGACTAGCGGGGTGGGGACAGATACGCAGTATTTT	CASSQDRTSGVGTDTQYF
.	TRBV29-1	TRBJ2-1	TRBD2	TGCAGCGTTGGACTAGCGACCTACAATGAGCAGTTCTTC	CSVGLATYNEQFF
.	TRBV6-2/TRBV6-3	TRBJ2-1	TRBD2	TGTGCCAGCAGCCCTAGCGGGGAGCAGTTCTTC	CASSPSGEQFF
.	TRBV20-1	TRBJ1-5	.	TGCAGTGCCCAGGGAGGGGTGGGTGGCAATCAGCCCCAGCATTTT	CSAQGGVGGNQPQHF
few	TRBV2	TRBJ1-3	.	TGTGCCAGCAGTGAGTTCACTGTAGGCATAAACACCATATATTTT	CASSEFTVGINTIYF
many	TRBV7-2	TRBJ2-1	TRBD2	TGTGCCAGCAGCCTCGGACTAGCCTCCTACAATGAGCAGTTCTTC	CASSLGLASYNEQFF
.	TRBV11-2	TRBJ2-5	.	TGTGCCAGCAGCTCCGGGGGTAGCGTACGAGGAGAGACCCAGTACTTC	CASSSGGSVRGETQYF
few	TRBV5-1	TRBJ2-1	.	TGCGCCAGCAGCTTGGTCCCAGGGCCACCCAGCTCCTACAATGAGCAGTTCTTC	CASSLVPGPPSSYNEQFF
many	TRBV6-5	TRBJ2-1	.	TGTGCCAGCAGTTACGGAGGTGGAGACAATGAGCAGTTCTTC	CASSYGGGDNEQFF
.	TRBV20-1	TRBJ2-7	.	TGCAGTGCTAGTAAAGAGGGGAGAACTACTGAGCAGTACTTC	CSASKEGRTTEQYF
.	TRBV20-1	TRBJ1-1	.	TGCAGTGCTAGTCCGGGGAGGGGCACTGAAGCTTTCTTT	CSASPGRGTEAFF
.	TRBV7-8	TRBJ2-7	TRBD2	TGTGCCAGCAGCTACGGACTAGCGGGGGAGATCTACGAGCAGTACTTC	CASSYGLAGEIYEQYF
.	TRBV7-3	TRBJ2-1	.	TGTGCCAGCAGCGGGGGAAATGAGCAGTTCTTC	CASSGGNEQFF
few	TRBV7-6	TRBJ2-1	TRBD2	TGTGCCAGCAGCCCAGAACTAGCGGGGCATACCTACAATGAGCAGTTCTTC	CASSPELAGHTYNEQFF
.	TRBV27	TRBJ2-7	.	TGTGCCAGCAGTTCAAGTCACGAGCAGTACTTC	CASSSSHEQYF
.	TRBV5-4	TRBJ2-3	.	TGTGCCAGCAGCCGATTAGGGGCCGATACGCAGTATTTT	CASSRLGADTQYF
.	TRBV6-2/TRBV6-3	TRBJ2-1	.	TGTGCCAGCAGTCTATTGGGATCGGATGAGCAGTTCTTC	CASSLLGSDEQFF